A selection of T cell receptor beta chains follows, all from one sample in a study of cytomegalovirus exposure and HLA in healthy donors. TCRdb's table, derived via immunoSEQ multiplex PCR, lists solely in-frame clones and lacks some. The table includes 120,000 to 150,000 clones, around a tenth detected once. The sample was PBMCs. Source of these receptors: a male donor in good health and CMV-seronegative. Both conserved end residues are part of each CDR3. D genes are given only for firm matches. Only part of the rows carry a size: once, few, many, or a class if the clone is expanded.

CDR3: CASSGSGTINNEQFF; DNA: TGTGCCAGCAGCGGATCCGGGACTATCAACAATGAGCAGTTCTTC; V: TRBV9; J: TRBJ2-1; size: -; D: TRBD2
CDR3: CASSQDHNSYEQYF; DNA: TGCGCCAGCAGCCAAGATCACAACTCCTACGAGCAGTACTTC; V: TRBV4-1; J: TRBJ2-7; size: -; D: -
CDR3: CASSNWGGGNQPQHF; DNA: TGTGCCAGCAGCAACTGGGGAGGAGGCAATCAGCCCCAGCATTTT; V: TRBV27; J: TRBJ1-5; size: few; D: -
CDR3: CASSSRDNEQFF; DNA: TGTGCCAGCAGTTCGCGAGACAATGAGCAGTTCTTC; V: TRBV5-4; J: TRBJ2-1; size: few; D: -
CDR3: CASSRTTGDMYEQYF; DNA: TGTGCCAGCTCAAGAACTACAGGGGATATGTACGAGCAGTACTTC; V: TRBV18; J: TRBJ2-7; size: -; D: TRBD1
CDR3: CASSLGGIDQPQHF; DNA: TGCGCCAGCAGCCTCGGAGGGATCGATCAGCCCCAGCATTTT; V: TRBV5-1; J: TRBJ1-5; size: few; D: -
CDR3: CASRPQPGGIEQYF; DNA: TGTGCCAGCAGGCCCCAGCCGGGGGGGATCGAGCAGTACTTC; V: TRBV7-2; J: TRBJ2-7; size: many; D: TRBD2
CDR3: CASSAGVGTEAFF; DNA: TGTGCCAGCAGTGCCGGGGTCGGTACTGAAGCTTTCTTT; V: TRBV6-5; J: TRBJ1-1; size: -; D: -
CDR3: CASSSTVNTEAFF; DNA: TGTGCCAGCAGCTCTACAGTGAACACTGAAGCTTTCTTT; V: TRBV13; J: TRBJ1-1; size: -; D: -
CDR3: CASGVSGGAYNEQFF; DNA: TGCGCCAGCGGCGTCAGCGGGGGGGCCTACAATGAGCAGTTCTTC; V: TRBV5-1; J: TRBJ2-1; size: -; D: TRBD2
CDR3: CASSLPPGTTSGDTQYF; DNA: TGCGCCAGCAGCTTGCCCCCCGGGACTACATCTGGGGATACGCAGTATTTT; V: TRBV5-1; J: TRBJ2-3; size: -; D: TRBD2
CDR3: CASGWGGLYNEQFF; DNA: TGTGCCAGCGGCTGGGGGGGGTTATACAATGAGCAGTTCTTC; V: TRBV6-5; J: TRBJ2-1; size: -; D: TRBD2
CDR3: CASSLASGGSEAFF; DNA: TGTGCCAGCAGCTTGGCCAGCGGGGGGTCTGAAGCTTTCTTT; V: TRBV5-4; J: TRBJ1-1; size: -; D: -
CDR3: CASSFLHRGTTDTQYF; DNA: TGTGCCAGCAGCTTTTTACACAGGGGAACCACAGATACGCAGTATTTT; V: TRBV11-3; J: TRBJ2-3; size: -; D: TRBD1
CDR3: CASSPGLAGGPDTQYF; DNA: TGTGCCAGCAGCCCGGGACTAGCGGGAGGGCCAGATACGCAGTATTTT; V: TRBV7-7; J: TRBJ2-3; size: -; D: TRBD2
CDR3: CASTPWGGDEKLFF; DNA: TGTGCCAGCACCCCATGGGGAGGGGACGAAAAACTGTTTTTT; V: TRBV6-1; J: TRBJ1-4; size: few; D: -
CDR3: CASSPYETGGISRGYTF; DNA: TGCGCCAGCAGCCCCTATGAGACAGGGGGCATTAGTCGTGGCTACACCTTC; V: TRBV4-3; J: TRBJ1-2; size: few; D: TRBD1
CDR3: CASSPVAGGPYNEQFF; DNA: TGTGCCAGCAGCCCCGTAGCGGGGGGGCCCTACAATGAGCAGTTCTTC; V: TRBV7-3; J: TRBJ2-1; size: -; D: TRBD2
CDR3: CGTTNQGGHYGYTF; DNA: TGTGGCACCACCAACCAGGGGGGTCATTATGGCTACACCTTC; V: TRBV28; J: TRBJ1-2; size: few; D: TRBD1
CDR3: CASSPRMGGNEKLFF; DNA: TGTGCCAGCAGTCCCCGGATGGGGGGAAATGAAAAACTGTTTTTT; V: TRBV7-9; J: TRBJ1-4; size: -; D: -
CDR3: CASLPGGHSGGELFF; DNA: TGTGCCAGCTTGCCAGGGGGCCACTCGGGGGGGGAGCTGTTTTTT; V: TRBV28; J: TRBJ2-2; size: -; D: TRBD1
CDR3: CASSQEGGTSGNTIYF; DNA: TGTGCCAGCAGCCAAGAGGGGGGGACCTCTGGAAACACCATATATTTT; V: TRBV4-2; J: TRBJ1-3; size: -; D: -
CDR3: CAWSVGKRGGYTF; DNA: TGTGCCTGGAGTGTAGGCAAACGAGGTGGCTACACCTTC; V: TRBV30; J: TRBJ1-2; size: -; D: -
CDR3: CASSLTERGTEAFF; DNA: TGTGCCAGCAGTTTAACAGAGCGGGGCACTGAAGCTTTCTTT; V: TRBV28; J: TRBJ1-1; size: -; D: -
CDR3: CASSFGNSGANVLTF; DNA: TGTGCCAGCAGTTTCGGTAACTCTGGGGCCAACGTCCTGACTTTC; V: TRBV28; J: TRBJ2-6; size: -; D: -
CDR3: CASTEWLAANEQYF; DNA: TGTGCCAGCACAGAATGGCTAGCGGCCAACGAGCAGTACTTC; V: TRBV2; J: TRBJ2-7; size: few; D: TRBD2
CDR3: CASSQTGLGAANEKLFF; DNA: TGCGCCAGCAGCCAAACAGGGCTCGGGGCGGCTAATGAAAAACTGTTTTTT; V: TRBV4-1; J: TRBJ1-4; size: few; D: -
CDR3: CASSEQGAGYNEQFF; DNA: TGTGCCAGCAGTGAACAAGGGGCCGGCTACAATGAGCAGTTCTTC; V: TRBV2; J: TRBJ2-1; size: -; D: -
CDR3: CASSPRGAGGPIEQFF; DNA: TGTGCCAGCAGCCCCCGGGGAGCGGGGGGCCCCATTGAGCAGTTCTTC; V: TRBV7-8; J: TRBJ2-1; size: few; D: TRBD2
CDR3: CASSPQGQANTEAFF; DNA: TGTGCCAGCTCACCACAAGGACAGGCGAACACTGAAGCTTTCTTT; V: TRBV18; J: TRBJ1-1; size: -; D: TRBD1
CDR3: CASSTGSYLTGELFF; DNA: TGTGCCAGCAGCACCGGGTCCTACCTCACCGGGGAGCTGTTTTTT; V: TRBV7-2; J: TRBJ2-2; size: few; D: -
CDR3: CASGGQGKVTSQPQHF; DNA: TGTGCCAGTGGGGGACAGGGGAAAGTAACGTCTCAGCCCCAGCATTTT; V: TRBV19; J: TRBJ1-5; size: few; D: TRBD1
CDR3: CASSLFRPARSGYTF; DNA: TGTGCCAGCAGCTTATTTCGGCCAGCCCGGAGTGGCTACACCTTC; V: TRBV7-2; J: TRBJ1-2; size: few; D: -
CDR3: CASSLALGVGTEAFF; DNA: TGCGCCAGCAGCTTGGCCTTGGGAGTTGGCACTGAAGCTTTCTTT; V: TRBV5-1; J: TRBJ1-1; size: -; D: -